Shown below are 30 T cell receptor beta chains from a single sample sequenced in a study of blood T cell repertoires in COVID-19. Sequencing used immunoSEQ multiplex PCR; TCRdb keeps in-frame clones, though not all of them. The table records approximately 260,000 clones, 75% to 90% of them present only once. Sequencing was carried out using PBMCs or T cells enriched from blood (not recorded which). Receptors were obtained from a woman aged 35 to 49 with acute COVID-19.

V and J are TRBV2 and TRBJ1-4, with 10 bases lining up with TRBD1. There are 14 residues in the CDR3. The V gene's germline CDR1 is SNHLY and CDR2 FYNNEI. V dropped 6 bases and J dropped 6; count of bases not matched to a gene: 4. CDR3 residues: CASSGDRGDEKLFF. Written as DNA, the CDR3 is TGTGCCAGCAGCGGGGACAGGGGAGATGAAAAACTGTTTTTT.

This sequence joins TRBV11-1 and TRBJ2-5, with unresolved D. Germline CDR1 and CDR2: SGHAT and FQDESV (reference sequence). CDR3 length: 14 amino acids. The germline V and J ends were trimmed by 2 bases and 5 bases, with 12 bases remaining between them. The CDR3 DNA follows: TGTGCCAGCAGCTTAAGAGGTGGCGTGGAGACCCAGTACTTC. It yields the protein CASSLRGGVETQYF.

The chain joins TRBV12-3 or TRBV12-4 to TRBJ2-7, with 8 bases lining up with TRBD2. The V gene end was trimmed by 7 bases and the J gene end by 1 base; junction bases not matched to a gene: 3. The CDR3 length is 13 residues. The CDR3 loop is CASIIAGSYEQYF. In DNA, the CDR3 is TGTGCCAGCATCATAGCGGGGTCCTACGAGCAGTACTTC.

The V gene is TRBV5-4, the J gene TRBJ1-4, with D perhaps TRBD1 (5 bases). The CDR3 sequence is 15 residues long. Trimming left V 0 bases short and J 5 bases short, with 11 bases between. CDR1 is SGHNT, CDR2 YYREEE, per germline (reference sequence). In DNA form, the CDR3 reads TGTGCCAGCAGCTTGGGGGGCCGAGACAATGAAAAACTGTTTTTT. It encodes CASSLGGRDNEKLFF.

Here the CDR3 DNA reads TGTGCTAGTGGTTTGCCGACAGGGGGGGGACAAGAGACCCAGTACTTC. Protein: CASGLPTGGGQETQYF. The chain uses TRBV12-5 and TRBJ2-5; 9 bases line up with TRBD1. Looked up from germline, CDR1 is LGHNT and CDR2 is FRNRAP. The CDR3 is 16 amino acids. V dropped 2 bases and J dropped 2; count of bases not matched to a gene: 6.

V gene TRBV24-1 combines with J gene TRBJ2-5; TRBD2 agrees at 13 bases. V lost 4 bases, J lost 5 bases, and 12 bases stayed unmatched. The CDR3 totals 18 residues. From germline, CDR1 is KGHDR and CDR2 SFDVKD. Written as DNA, the CDR3 is TGTGCCACCAGTGACAGGGACGGGACTAGCGGGATTCGGGAGACCCAGTACTTC. Translating it yields CATSDRDGTSGIRETQYF.

The chain is built from TRBV19 and TRBJ1-5, with D possibly being TRBD1 (6 bases). The CDR3 sequence is 14 residues long. In germline, CDR1 is LNHDA, CDR2 SQIVND (reference sequence). The V and J ends lost 1 base and 5 bases respectively, with 9 bases between them. CDR3 amino acids: CASSIVRTDQPQHF. CDR3 DNA sequence: TGTGCCAGTAGTATAGTGAGGACAGATCAGCCCCAGCATTTT.

The chain combines TRBV18 with TRBJ2-4, with D perhaps matching TRBD2 (6 bases). The CDR3 totals 17 residues. Germline V gene sequence: CDR1 KGHSH, CDR2 LQKENI. V lost 6 bases and J 0 bases, leaving 18 bases between the germline ends. Here the CDR3 reads CASSRPGGALAKNIQYF. CDR3 nucleotides: TGTGCCAGCTCCCGACCTGGAGGGGCCCTAGCCAAAAACATTCAGTACTTC.

This chain joins TRBV6-2 or TRBV6-3 and TRBJ2-2; 8 bases fit TRBD2. V shed 5 bases, J shed 4 bases, and the junction held 12 bases outside the gene matches. This CDR3 contains 17 residues. CDR1 is MNHEY and CDR2 is SVGEGT in the germline V gene. This CDR3 is CASSKPNSGMGTGELFF. The CDR3 DNA reads TGTGCCAGCAGTAAACCTAATAGCGGGATGGGCACCGGGGAGCTGTTTTTT.

The chain links TRBV11-3 to TRBJ2-1; tentatively, D is TRBD1 (5 bases). This CDR3 comprises 16 residues. Trimming stripped 1 base from V and 0 bases from J, with 10 bases between. CDR1 SGHNT and CDR2 YENEEA come from the germline V gene. The CDR3 coding sequence is TGTGCCAGCAGCTTAGGGGGCGATAGCTCCTACAATGAGCAGTTCTTC. It encodes CASSLGGDSSYNEQFF.

This rearrangement joins TRBV6-5 to TRBJ2-7; the match to TRBD2 covers 9 bases. This CDR3 spans 15 amino acids. Germline CDR1 and CDR2: MNHEY and SVGAGI. The V segment lost 6 bases and the J segment 2 bases; nucleotides outside the gene matches: 8. The CDR3 DNA sequence: TGTGCCAGCAGGATACTGGCGGGAGGGACCTACGAGCAGTACTTC. This encodes CASRILAGGTYEQYF.

The chain is built from TRBV19 and TRBJ2-1, with 8 bases fitting TRBD2. V lost 5 bases to trimming and J lost 4 bases; unmatched junction nucleotides: 7. The CDR3 loop spans 15 amino acids. Germline V lookup: CDR1 LNHDA, CDR2 SQIVND (reference sequence). The CDR3: CASSLQRERYNEQFF. In DNA, the CDR3 is TGTGCCAGTAGTCTCCAGCGGGAGAGGTACAATGAGCAGTTCTTC.

This chain links TRBV5-1 with TRBJ1-1, with D unresolved. The CDR3 has 13 residues. Germline V gene sequence: CDR1 SGHRS, CDR2 YFSETQ. V dropped 4 bases and J dropped 0 bases, with 7 bases sitting between them. The CDR3 region has the DNA TGCGCCAGCAGCGCCCTATTGAACACTGAAGCTTTCTTT. It codes for CASSALLNTEAFF.

V usage is TRBV7-9 and J usage is TRBJ1-1, with D uncertain. Per the germline V gene, CDR1 is SEHNR and CDR2 is FQNEAQ (reference sequence). The CDR3 is made up of 12 amino acids. The V end lost 3 bases, the J end lost 7 bases, and 9 bases lay between the germline ends. The CDR3 loop is CASSLSTNEAFF. CDR3 DNA sequence: TGTGCCAGCAGCTTGTCCACAAATGAAGCTTTCTTT.

The chain has TRBV15 and TRBJ2-6, with TRBD2 as a possible D gene (6 bases). The ends were cut back, 2 bases at V and 4 bases at J, with 12 bases in the middle. Germline CDR1 reads LNHNV; CDR2 reads YYDKDF (reference sequence). The CDR3 is 16 residues long. The CDR3 DNA is TGTGCCACCAGCAGACGACGGGGGACCGGGGCCAACGTCCTGACTTTC. Translated, it gives CATSRRRGTGANVLTF.

The chain carries TRBV6-1 and TRBJ2-5; D uncertain. The CDR3 totals 13 residues. The V gene's germline CDR1 is MNHNS and CDR2 SASEGT. Between the trimmed V and J ends, which lost 3 bases and 5 bases, there was a span of 10 bases. The CDR3 loop reads CASSDTYLETQYF. Here the CDR3 DNA reads TGTGCCAGCAGTGACACGTACTTGGAGACCCAGTACTTC.

CDR3: CASNTEGGRSEFHTDTQYF. The CDR3 region has the DNA TGTGCCAGCAATACTGAGGGTGGAAGGTCAGAGTTTCACACAGATACGCAGTATTTT. V usage is TRBV4-2 and J usage is TRBJ2-3; tentatively, D is TRBD2 (5 bases). The CDR3 covers 19 residues. Trimming took 7 bases from V and 2 from J, leaving 28 bases between them. Per the germline V gene, CDR1 is LGHNA and CDR2 is YNFKEQ.

Only one count was recorded for this clone. This sequence joins TRBV6-5 and TRBJ1-1; D might be TRBD1 (6 bases). The germline V and J ends were trimmed by 6 bases and 3 bases, with 14 bases remaining between them. The CDR3 spans 14 residues. Germline loops: CDR1 MNHEY, CDR2 SVGAGI. CDR3 sequence: CASSAGAEYTEAFF. The CDR3 DNA is TGTGCCAGCAGCGCAGGGGCGGAGTACACTGAAGCTTTCTTT.

The chain recombines TRBV6-2 or TRBV6-3 with TRBJ1-1, with TRBD1 as a possible D gene (6 bases). The ends were cut back, 5 bases at V and 1 base at J, with 11 bases in the middle. CDR1 is MNHEY, CDR2 SVGEGT, per germline. CDR3 size: 14 residues. The CDR3 here is CASSKQGSNTEAFF. The CDR3 nucleotides read TGTGCCAGCAGTAAACAGGGCTCGAACACTGAAGCTTTCTTT.

This clone was found once. V gene TRBV24-1 combines with J gene TRBJ1-4, with D tentatively TRBD1 (5 bases). CDR3 size: 15 residues. Germline assignment: CDR1 KGHDR and CDR2 SFDVKD. Trimming removed 4 bases at V and 5 bases at J, with 13 bases between. CDR3 amino acids: CATSEGRQFNEKLFF. The CDR3 DNA reads as TGTGCCACCAGTGAGGGGCGGCAGTTCAATGAAAAACTGTTTTTT.

Note on this clone: At the DNA level, this CDR3 is encoded by other sequences in the same sample as well. The chain links TRBV5-1 to TRBJ2-1; 9 positions agree with TRBD1. The CDR3 spans 15 residues. Germline assignment: CDR1 SGHRS and CDR2 YFSETQ. Germline trimming cut 0 bases from V and 6 bases from J; bases unmatched to any gene: 4. The CDR3 coding sequence is TGCGCCAGCAGCTTGGGACAGGGGGAGAGCAATGAGCAGTTCTTC. Protein sequence: CASSLGQGESNEQFF.

The J gene is TRBJ1-2, the V gene TRBV7-8; D may be TRBD1 (6 bases). Germline CDR1 SGHVS, CDR2 FQNEAQ. V was shortened by 5 bases and J by 5 bases, with 15 bases between the two germline ends. This CDR3 has 14 amino acids. The CDR3 spells CASSHKGVGYGYTF. CDR3 DNA sequence: TGTGCCAGCAGCCATAAGGGGGTAGGGTATGGCTACACCTTC.

V is TRBV6-2 or TRBV6-3 and J is TRBJ2-1; TRBD2 might be the D (6 bases). The CDR3 consists of 16 residues. V lost 3 bases, J lost 0 bases, and 12 bases lay in between. From germline, CDR1 is MNHEY and CDR2 SVGEGT. The CDR3 region is CASSYLNGSSYNEQFF. The CDR3 DNA is TGTGCCAGCAGTTATCTCAACGGGAGCTCCTACAATGAGCAGTTCTTC.

The gene calls are TRBV15 and TRBJ2-5; TRBD2 might be the D (6 bases). Germline lookup yields CDR1 LNHNV and CDR2 YYDKDF (reference sequence). There are 14 residues in the CDR3. The V gene lost 4 bases and the J gene lost 4 bases, with 13 bases spanning the gap. The CDR3 spells CATSTGTERETQYF. Written as DNA, the CDR3 is TGTGCCACCAGCACAGGGACTGAAAGAGAGACCCAGTACTTC.

The chain couples TRBV5-1 to TRBJ1-5, with 7 bases matching TRBD1. V lost 5 bases to trimming and J lost 5 bases; unmatched junction nucleotides: 10. Looked up from germline, CDR1 is SGHRS and CDR2 is YFSETQ. CDR3 size: 15 residues. CDR3 in amino acids: CASRSGGDSHQPQHF. The CDR3 DNA sequence: TGCGCCAGCAGATCTGGCGGGGACAGTCATCAGCCCCAGCATTTT. Looking up the rest from reference TRBV5-1 and TRBJ1-5 gives the full variable domain: KAGVTQTPRYLIKTRGQQVTLSCSPISGHRSVSWYQQTPGQGLQFLFEYFSETQRNKGNFPGRFSGRQFSNSRSEMNVSTLELGDSALYLCASRSGGDSHQPQHFGDGTRLSIL.

The rearrangement links TRBV5-1 to TRBJ1-2; 8 bases fit TRBD1. Germline assignment: CDR1 SGHRS and CDR2 YFSETQ. J lost 3 bases, V lost 4 bases, and 2 bases had no gene match. The CDR3 has 13 amino acids. CDR3 sequence: CASSLQGDYGYTF. The DNA for the CDR3 is TGCGCCAGCAGCCTACAGGGGGACTATGGCTACACCTTC.

This chain joins TRBV7-9 and TRBJ2-1; D remains unclear. Trimming removed 0 bases from V and 1 base from J, with 7 bases in between. Looked up from germline, CDR1 is SEHNR and CDR2 is FQNEAQ (reference sequence). This CDR3 has 15 residues. This chain's CDR3 is CASSLASLSYNEQFF. DNA for the CDR3: TGTGCCAGCAGCTTAGCATCTCTTTCCTACAATGAGCAGTTCTTC.

V is TRBV11-2 and J is TRBJ2-3, with 10 bases identical to TRBD2. V shed 0 bases and J 6 bases; nucleotides not matched to a gene: 9. CDR1 SGHAT and CDR2 FQNNGV come from the germline V gene. The CDR3 has 17 residues. The CDR3 DNA sequence: TGTGCCAGCAGCTTAGACTCCGGGACTAGCGCAGGGGATACGCAGTATTTT. Its translation: CASSLDSGTSAGDTQYF.

This sequence joins TRBV10-3 and TRBJ2-2; D possibly corresponds to TRBD2 (5 bases). CDR3 length equals 15 residues. The V and J ends lost 3 bases and 1 base respectively, with 9 bases between them. CDR1 and CDR2 (germline): ENHRY, SYGVKD. The CDR3 here is CAISDPAVNTGELFF. The CDR3 nucleotides read TGTGCCATCAGTGATCCAGCGGTGAACACCGGGGAGCTGTTTTTT.

This CDR3 reads CASSDPGTYEQYF. CDR3 DNA: TGTGCCAGCAGTGACCCGGGAACCTACGAGCAGTACTTC. This chain links TRBV2 with TRBJ2-7, with D perhaps matching TRBD2 (5 bases). The CDR3 runs to 13 residues. Germline CDR1 SNHLY, CDR2 FYNNEI. Trimming removed 3 bases at V and 2 bases at J, with 8 bases between.